This TCR beta chain was sequenced in a study of blood T cell repertoires in COVID-19 (dated by TCRdb to the early 2020s). General notes on the study: The collaborator samples originated in the United States, Italy and Spain and spanned the acute and convalescent phases of COVID-19. The material from the prospective study consisted of cDNA or gDNA derived from T cells, B-cell-depleted T cells, or PBMCs. Samples came from the ongoing ImmuneRACE study (first 160 participants) plus 1,254 subjects from 6 global collaborators. HLA class I and class II types, where available, came from metadata supplied by the sample provider rather than from assay-based typing. Deeply sampled blood TCRbeta repertoires from subjects exposed to, actively infected with, or recovered from COVID-19 were included in the dataset. The repertoires were released in a freely available public database meant as a resource for research on the immune response to SARS-CoV-2. Nearly every sample came with metadata listing a de-identified subject ID, COVID-19 status, age in years and sex. Summary of the overall study and its limitations: The amount of clinical and demographic metadata varied by source and participant and was provided uncurated.

TCRbeta CDR3 regions were amplified from genomic DNA by means of the immunoSEQ Assay, a bias-controlled multiplex PCR. Per the source publication's procedure: The number of nucleated cells in each sample was estimated from the amplification of reference gene primers within the assay. To quantify the absolute abundance of each unique TCRbeta CDR3 rearrangement, sequence reads were collapsed and filtered. For each sample, productive Simpson clonality was calculated by taking the square root of Simpson's diversity index across productive rearrangements. TCRdb holds this immuneACCESS table with in-frame rearrangements only. Some clones are missing; in checked studies, unresolved V genes explain under half, and the rest has no known cause. The DNA was the basis for D and trimming; V, J and clone size are from that table. This sample gives 250,000 to 350,000 clones in total; roughly 89% of them show up just once. In total, the top ten clones hold around 1.7% of the sample.

About this clone: It has no known antigen specificity. It has no much larger one-base neighbor in the sample; base qualities were not kept.

Participants in the prospective study were enrolled through a virtual design, were aged roughly 18 to 100 years, and lived in some 24 United States geographic areas. In the prospective study, participants were assigned to cohorts based on the clinical history participants reported in a screening survey and a study questionnaire. In the prospective study, whole blood, serum and a nasopharyngeal or oropharyngeal swab were collected from each participant by mobile phlebotomists. Prospective study participants could optionally give additional blood draws and questionnaires over an approximately 2-month period. Before DNA extraction, blood samples from the prospective study were shipped at room temperature or frozen. Deletion took 0 bases off V and 4 bases off J, with a span of 10 bases between the germline ends. The germline V gene sets CDR1 to SGHTA and CDR2 to FQGNSA. Measured from the cysteine to the phenylalanine, the CDR3 is 15 residues long. The kept DNA is CDR3 alone, 45 bases in frame from the first base.

Sequencing was performed on PBMCs or T cells enriched from blood (not recorded which). This receptor chain uses TRBV7-2 and TRBJ2-1; there is no confident call for the D gene. This sequence was found in a young woman with acute COVID-19. The encoded CDR3 is CASSLAFDGYNEQFF. The nucleotides read TGTGCCAGCAGCTTAGCGTTTGACGGGTACAATGAGCAGTTCTTC.